This T cell receptor (beta chain) was retrieved from a study of cytomegalovirus exposure and HLA in healthy donors. Amplification used 60 Vbeta primers and 13 Jbeta primers. Measured with immunoSEQ multiplex PCR; TCRdb has only the in-frame clones, and not every one. Of about 170,000 clones in the sample, around 73% were seen once. CDR1 is SGHNT and CDR2 is YYREEE in the germline V gene (reference sequence). CDR3 length: 16 residues. The V and J ends lost 0 bases and 7 bases, in that order; junction bases with no gene match: 11. The sequenced sample was PBMCs. The sequence came from a woman younger than 30 in good health and CMV-seropositive. The J gene is TRBJ2-5, the V gene TRBV5-4, with 8 positions matching TRBD2. The CDR3 coding sequence is TGTGCCAGCAGCTTGGAGCCCGGGACTAGGAGGGTGACCCAGTACTTC. Translated, it gives CASSLEPGTRRVTQYF. Variable domain in full (rest from reference TRBV5-4 and TRBJ2-5): ETGVTQSPTHLIKTRGQQVTLRCSSQSGHNTVSWYQQALGQGPQFIFQYYREEENGRGNFPPRFSGLQFPNYSSELNVNALELDDSALYLCASSLEPGTRRVTQYFGPGTRLLVL.